These 23 T cell receptor beta chains were all obtained from the same sample, sequenced in a study of human T cells and chemical hapten exposure (dated by TCRdb to the early 2020s). Explained via the paper, the time point label denotes: patch test 1, 2 weeks after DPC sensitization. The sample's treatment or condition, from its label and the paper: therapeutic diphenylcyclopropenone sensitization with weekly scalp DPC. The method behind the library was RACE. Data came from a NextSeq 500. The public sequencing data were trimmed at Q25 with fastp and processed into clonotypes with MiXCR by TCRdb, which kept only in-frame beta chains. Records with the same CDR3 protein are collapsed into one entry carrying the most frequent genes and DNA. For this sample there are about 340,000 distinct CDR3 sequences; about 7% appear just once. The ten largest make up 8.4% of the sample. The source was whole blood, collected in connection with sensitization to the hapten diphenylcyclopropenone (DPC). The source of these receptors is a woman aged 18-35 years with alopecia areata. Some clones in this sample may be carry-over from other donors' samples.

This sequence joins TRBV2 and TRBJ2-1; 10 bases map to TRBD1. CDR3 length: 15 residues. V gave up 3 bases and J gave up 8 bases; unmatched junction bases: 7. Germline CDR1 SNHLY, CDR2 FYNNEI. The CDR3: CASSEGQGNVDEQFF. CDR3 in DNA: TGTGCCAGCAGTGAGGGACAGGGGAATGTAGATGAGCAGTTCTTC.

The V and J genes are TRBV21-1 and TRBJ1-3; TRBD1, as called in the table, went unchecked against the DNA. TRBV21-1 is assigned pseudogene status. The CDR3 totals 15 residues. Written as DNA, the CDR3 is TGTGCCAGCAGCAAAGGGGACCGGACTGGAAACACCATATATTTT. Translated, it gives CASSKGDRTGNTIYF.

This clonotype was recorded many times. The V gene is TRBV29-1, the J gene TRBJ1-1; 10 bases align to TRBD1. There are 14 residues in the CDR3. J was trimmed by 7 bases and V by 2 bases; bases with no gene match: 7. Germline V lookup: CDR1 SQVTM, CDR2 ANQGSEA. DNA of the CDR3: TGCAGCGTTGAACCTTGGGACAGGGGAGGTGAAGCTTTCTTT. It is translated as CSVEPWDRGGEAFF.

This clonotype was seen repeatedly, ten times or more. This chain uses TRBV5-1 with TRBJ2-3; possible D gene TRBD2, 6 bases. CDR3 length: 17 amino acids. Trimming cost V 0 bases and J 1 base, with 15 bases left between them. In germline, CDR1 is SGHRS, CDR2 YFSETQ. CDR3 region: CASSLAKVSGRTDTQYF. The CDR3 nucleotides are TGCGCCAGCAGCTTGGCAAAAGTTAGCGGCCGCACAGATACGCAGTATTTT.

In its sample, this clonotype was seen a few times. This chain uses TRBV20-1 with TRBJ1-4; the D is unclear. V dropped 3 bases and J dropped 1 base, with 12 bases sitting between them. CDR1 DFQATT and CDR2 SNEGSKA come from the germline V gene (reference sequence). The CDR3 extends over 15 amino acids. The CDR3 DNA sequence: TGCAGTGCTAGGACTAATCCATTAACTAATGAAAAACTGTTTTTT. As protein: CSARTNPLTNEKLFF.

This clonotype was recorded many times. The gene calls are TRBV6-5 and TRBJ2-3; TRBD2 might be the D (5 bases). CDR3 length: 15 residues. Germline V lookup: CDR1 MNHEY, CDR2 SVGAGI. Deletions cut 6 bases from V and 5 bases from J, with 18 bases between. CDR3 residues: CASSDSAVSGDTQYF. The CDR3 DNA reads as TGTGCCAGCAGCGACTCCGCCGTAAGCGGAGATACGCAGTATTTT.

There are many counts of this clonotype. The rearrangement links TRBV28 to TRBJ1-2, with 7 nucleotides matching TRBD1. The germline gives CDR1 MDHEN, CDR2 SYDVKM. This CDR3 region has 15 residues. The ends lost 6 bases at V and 6 bases at J; junction bases unmatched: 13. The DNA of the CDR3 is TGTGCCAGCAGCCCACCCGACAGGGAGGTTAATGGCTACACCTTC. Encoded protein: CASSPPDREVNGYTF.

Ten or more counts support this clonotype. The gene calls are TRBV7-8 and TRBJ1-4; 8 bases are shared with TRBD1. V shed 2 bases and J 3 bases; nucleotides not matched to a gene: 5. The CDR3 totals 16 residues. CDR1 and CDR2 (germline): SGHVS, FQNEAQ. The DNA for the CDR3 is TGTGCCAGCAGCTTAATGCGGACAGGGCCTAATGAAAAACTGTTTTTT. It is translated as CASSLMRTGPNEKLFF. The variable domain in full, with the rest retrieved from reference TRBV7-8 and TRBJ1-4, is GAGVSQSPRYKVAKRGQDVALRCDPISGHVSLFWYQQALGQGPEFLTYFQNEAQLDKSGLPSDRFFAERPEGSVSTLKIQRTQQEDSAVYLCASSLMRTGPNEKLFFGSGTQLSVL.

In this sample, this clonotype turned up a few times. The chain combines TRBV27 with TRBJ2-3; 16 bases map to TRBD2. The trim removed 5 bases at V and 4 bases at J, leaving 3 bases unmatched. This CDR3 is 16 amino acids long. The germline CDR1 and CDR2 sequences are MNHEY and SMNVEV (reference sequence). The CDR3 protein is CASSGTSGGASDTQYF. CDR3 DNA sequence: TGTGCCAGCAGTGGGACTAGCGGGGGGGCATCAGATACGCAGTATTTT.

V and J are TRBV20-1 and TRBJ2-7; tentative D call: TRBD2 (5 bases). Germline-derived CDR1 and CDR2 are DFQATT and SNEGSKA (reference sequence). V was cut by 0 bases and J by 7 bases, with 16 bases left in between. This CDR3 is 14 amino acids long. The chain's CDR3 is CSARDPTGSWEQYF. CDR3 nucleotide sequence: TGCAGTGCTAGAGACCCGACGGGGAGTTGGGAGCAGTACTTC.

The V gene is TRBV12-3 or TRBV12-4, the J gene TRBJ2-1; TRBD1 agrees at 9 bases. This CDR3 region has 17 residues. The V gene end was trimmed by 7 bases and the J gene end by 6 bases; junction bases not matched to a gene: 16. CDR3 coding DNA: TGTGCCAGCATCTACGGGACAGGGACCTTGGCGCGCAATGAGCAGTTCTTC. This codes for CASIYGTGTLARNEQFF.

This clonotype was detected a few times. The V call is TRBV12-3 or TRBV12-4, the J call TRBJ2-3, with 8 nucleotides matching TRBD2. The ends lost 3 bases at V and 0 bases at J; junction bases unmatched: 5. This CDR3 has 16 residues. CDR3 DNA sequence: TGTGCCAGCAGTTTCGGGGGGGGAACTAGCACAGATACGCAGTATTTT. Translated, it gives CASSFGGGTSTDTQYF.

This clonotype occurred many times. The gene calls are TRBV4-3 and TRBJ2-7, with TRBD2 identical over 7 bases. Per germline, CDR1 LGHNA and CDR2 YSLEER. The V and J ends lost 0 bases and 7 bases, in that order; junction bases with no gene match: 15. CDR3 length equals 17 residues. DNA for the CDR3: TGCGCCAGCAGCCAAGACCGAGTCAAAGCGGGGACGGGTGAGCAGTACTTC. Amino acids: CASSQDRVKAGTGEQYF.

This chain uses TRBV10-3 with TRBJ1-4, with 7 bases identical to TRBD1. The length of the CDR3 is 13 residues. Trimming removed 6 bases from V and 6 bases from J; junction bases left unmatched: 4. Germline CDR1 ENHRY, CDR2 SYGVKD. This CDR3 reads CAIRGTEDEKLFF. CDR3 DNA: TGTGCCATCAGGGGGACAGAGGATGAAAAACTGTTTTTT.

This sequence joins TRBV18 and TRBJ2-3; D possibly corresponds to TRBD2 (5 bases). Trimming removed 0 bases from V and 4 bases from J, with 11 bases in between. Germline values: CDR1 KGHSH, CDR2 LQKENI. The length of the CDR3 is 15 residues. The CDR3 DNA is TGTGCCAGCTCACCACCACTAGTAGCATCAGATACGCAGTATTTT. This gives the protein CASSPPLVASDTQYF. Supplemented by reference TRBV18 and TRBJ2-3, the full variable domain reads NAGVMQNPRHLVRRRGQEARLRCSPMKGHSHVYWYRQLPEEGLKFMVYLQKENIIDESGMPKERFSAEFPKEGPSILRIQQVVRGDSAAYFCASSPPLVASDTQYFGPGTRLTVL.

This clonotype was counted only a few times. CDR3 sequence reads: CSVEGILNTEAFF. CDR3 DNA sequence: TGCAGCGTTGAGGGGATTCTGAACACTGAAGCTTTCTTT. V gene TRBV29-1 combines with J gene TRBJ1-1; D is unresolved. This CDR3 has 13 amino acids. The germline gives CDR1 SQVTM, CDR2 ANQGSEA. V lost 3 bases to trimming and J lost 0 bases, with 8 bases between them.

This clonotype was picked up a small number of times. J is TRBJ1-1 and V is TRBV20-1, with D unclear. V was shortened by 6 bases and J by 0 bases, with 11 bases between the two germline ends. The germline V gene has CDR1 DFQATT and CDR2 SNEGSKA (reference sequence). The CDR3 runs 13 residues. The CDR3 DNA reads TGCAGTGCCTCCAGGACGCTGAACACTGAAGCTTTCTTT. This codes for CSASRTLNTEAFF.

This clonotype came up a few times. The chain employs TRBV6-5 and TRBJ2-2, with 16 bases fitting TRBD2. CDR1 and CDR2 from the germline V gene are MNHEY and SVGAGI. The CDR3 consists of 17 residues. V lost 4 bases, J lost 15 bases, and 14 bases stayed unmatched. CDR3 sequence: CASSSRTGLAGGPGLFF. DNA for the CDR3: TGTGCCAGCAGTTCGAGGACGGGACTAGCGGGGGGGCCCGGCTTGTTTTTT.

The chain links TRBV29-1 to TRBJ2-1; D perhaps matches TRBD2 (5 bases). Trimming left V 7 bases short and J 7 bases short, with 20 bases between. The germline V gene has CDR1 SQVTM and CDR2 ANQGSEA. CDR3 length equals 14 residues. The CDR3 sequence is CSAGWTYEGNEQFF. CDR3 DNA: TGCAGCGCCGGCTGGACTTATGAGGGTAATGAGCAGTTCTTC.

This clonotype was counted only a few times. This rearrangement joins TRBV7-2 to TRBJ1-5; D unclear. This CDR3 region has 13 residues. The germline V and J ends were trimmed by 5 bases and 7 bases, with 12 bases remaining between them. Germline V gene data show CDR1 as SGHTA and CDR2 as FQGNSA. This CDR3 reads CASSPDSWQPQHF. For the CDR3, the DNA is TGTGCCAGCAGCCCGGATTCGTGGCAGCCCCAGCATTTT.

This clonotype appeared many times. The CDR3 protein is CASSVGIKSPHEQYF. CDR3 nucleotides: TGTGCCAGCAGCGTAGGAATTAAGTCTCCCCACGAGCAGTACTTC. This chain joins TRBV9 and TRBJ2-7; no clear D. CDR1 and CDR2 (germline): SGDLS, YYNGEE. V was pared by 0 bases and J by 5 bases, with 15 bases between. The CDR3 is made up of 15 amino acids.

This chain links TRBV5-5 with TRBJ2-4; possible D gene TRBD1, 7 bases. CDR1 and CDR2 (germline): SGHKS, YYEKEE (reference sequence). The CDR3 consists of 16 residues. Trimming took 6 bases from V and 6 from J, leaving 22 bases between them. The CDR3 reads CASNNPGGGEGNIQYF. DNA of the CDR3: TGTGCCAGCAACAACCCAGGAGGGGGCGAAGGAAACATTCAGTACTTC.

This clonotype has ten or more counts. The CDR3, as DNA: TGTGCCACCAGCAGTGGGCTGAGAGATACGCAGTATTTT. It codes for CATSSGLRDTQYF. The chain couples TRBV15 to TRBJ2-3; no firm D call. The CDR3 covers 13 residues. V lost 3 bases, J lost 5 bases, and 9 bases lay in between. Germline V lookup: CDR1 LNHNV, CDR2 YYDKDF (reference sequence).